Listed below are T cell receptor beta chains from one sample, sequenced in a study of beta chain features in type 1 diabetes. Some clones are missing from TCRdb's copy, which holds only in-frame ones; the method was immunoSEQ multiplex PCR. Altogether about 180,000 clones are present, about 13% being singletons, with the ten largest covering 0.5% to 0.75%. Material: central memory CD4+ T cells from blood. The receptors shown here come from a woman aged 18-30 years in good health. The CDR3 runs from the conserved cysteine through the conserved F or W. A D gene is named only where the DNA matches it firmly. Some rows have no size entry. The others give once, few or many, or a class for an expanded clone.

12	-	few	TRBV29-1	TRBJ2-3	CSVEEAADTQYF	TGCAGCGTTGAAGAGGCCGCAGATACGCAGTATTTT
16	TRBD2	-	TRBV18	TRBJ2-1	CASSSIAGVTHNEQFF	TGTGCCAGCTCATCTATAGCGGGAGTAACCCACAATGAGCAGTTCTTC
14	-	few	TRBV28	TRBJ2-5	CASSTRTGQETQYF	TGTGCCAGCAGTACAAGGACGGGGCAAGAGACCCAGTACTTC
16	-	-	TRBV23-1	TRBJ2-5	CASSQCTELLLETQYF	TGCGCCAGCAGTCAATGTACTGAACTTTTGTTAGAGACCCAGTACTTC
15	TRBD1	-	TRBV2	TRBJ2-2	CASSGQGARTGELFF	TGTGCCAGCAGTGGACAGGGGGCTCGGACCGGGGAGCTGTTTTTT
17	-	-	TRBV30	TRBJ2-6	CAWRDRTGSLGANVLTF	TGTGCCTGGAGGGACCGGACGGGAAGTCTCGGGGCCAACGTCCTGACTTTC
15	TRBD1	few	TRBV29-1	TRBJ1-3	CSVAPTGVDGNTIYF	TGCAGCGTTGCGCCGACAGGGGTGGATGGAAACACCATATATTTT
15	TRBD1	once	TRBV5-1	TRBJ2-7	CASSYPGTGNYEQYF	TGCGCCAGCAGCTACCCCGGGACAGGGAACTACGAGCAGTACTTC
16	TRBD2	-	TRBV28	TRBJ2-7	CASSSTSHGRAYEQYF	TGTGCCAGCAGTTCCACCTCTCATGGGAGGGCCTACGAGCAGTACTTC
12	TRBD1	-	TRBV2	TRBJ2-7	CASSEDRGEQYF	TGTGCCAGCAGCGAGGACAGGGGCGAGCAGTACTTC
15	TRBD2	-	TRBV28	TRBJ2-1	CASSSSGRAANEQFF	TGTGCCAGCAGTTCTAGCGGGAGGGCGGCCAATGAGCAGTTCTTC
15	TRBD2	few	TRBV7-2	TRBJ2-7	CASSQGLAGPYEQYF	TGTGCCAGCAGCCAGGGACTAGCGGGACCGTACGAGCAGTACTTC
14	-	few	TRBV7-2	TRBJ1-2	CASSFEGRDYGYTF	TGTGCCAGCAGCTTTGAGGGCAGAGACTATGGCTACACCTTC
15	TRBD1	-	TRBV18	TRBJ2-7	CASSPGQAISYEQYF	TGTGCCAGCTCACCGGGACAGGCGATTTCCTACGAGCAGTACTTC
16	-	-	TRBV4-3	TRBJ2-2	CASSQEPQINTGELFF	TGCGCCAGCAGCCAAGAACCACAAATAAACACCGGGGAGCTGTTTTTT
14	TRBD1	few	TRBV5-1	TRBJ2-7	CASREQGAAYEQYF	TGCGCCAGCAGGGAACAGGGGGCGGCCTACGAGCAGTACTTC
14	TRBD1	few	TRBV29-1	TRBJ2-3	CSVVGQGAADTQYF	TGCAGCGTTGTTGGTCAGGGGGCTGCAGATACGCAGTATTTT
15	-	-	TRBV7-9	TRBJ2-5	CASSLADTVQETQYF	TGTGCCAGCAGCTTAGCGGACACGGTCCAAGAGACCCAGTACTTC
16	-	-	TRBV4-1	TRBJ1-3	CASSQEPTGTGNTIYF	TGCGCCAGCAGCCAAGAACCCACAGGGACTGGAAACACCATATATTTT
16	TRBD2	-	TRBV7-2	TRBJ2-7	CASSPKWTSGSYEQYF	TGTGCCAGCAGCCCTAAGTGGACTAGCGGCTCCTACGAGCAGTACTTC
18	-	-	TRBV5-1	TRBJ1-1	CASSLRVPGSPAGTEAFF	TGCGCCAGCAGCTTGAGGGTACCGGGGTCTCCGGCCGGGACTGAAGCTTTCTTT
17	TRBD2	-	TRBV27	TRBJ2-3	CASSLFRPGRGTDTQYF	TGTGCCAGCAGTTTATTTCGACCTGGGAGGGGCACAGATACGCAGTATTTT
16	-	many	TRBV14	TRBJ2-5	CASSQVGLASVETQYF	TGTGCCAGCAGCCAAGTCGGGCTAGCGAGTGTAGAGACCCAGTACTTC
13	-	-	TRBV15	TRBJ2-5	CATSRQLLETQYF	TGTGCCACCAGCAGACAGTTATTAGAGACCCAGTACTTC
11	-	-	TRBV6-5	TRBJ1-1	CASTRNTEAFF	TGTGCCAGCACCCGGAACACTGAAGCTTTCTTT
13	-	few	TRBV9	TRBJ2-1	CASSVGTYNEQFF	TGTGCCAGCAGCGTCGGGACCTACAATGAGCAGTTCTTC
14	-	-	TRBV30	TRBJ2-5	CAWALGGAQETQYF	TGTGCCTGGGCCCTTGGGGGGGCCCAAGAGACCCAGTACTTC
13	-	few	TRBV7-2	TRBJ2-1	CASSSGFFNEQFF	TGTGCCAGCAGCTCAGGGTTTTTCAATGAGCAGTTCTTC
14	TRBD1	-	TRBV2	TRBJ1-1	CASTDREGNTEAFF	TGTGCCAGCACTGACAGGGAGGGGAACACTGAAGCTTTCTTT
15	-	-	TRBV18	TRBJ2-1	CASSPGQGNFNEQFF	TGTGCCAGCTCACCAGGGCAGGGAAACTTCAATGAGCAGTTCTTC
14	-	-	TRBV19	TRBJ2-1	CASRDPGLNNEQFF	TGTGCCAGTAGGGACCCGGGACTTAACAATGAGCAGTTCTTC
14	-	-	TRBV28	TRBJ1-5	CASSRGGSPQPQHF	TGTGCCAGCAGTCGGGGGGGGTCGCCACAGCCCCAGCATTTT
14	TRBD1	-	TRBV7-2	TRBJ1-3	CASGTGGAGNTIYF	TGTGCCAGCGGGACAGGGGGGGCTGGAAACACCATATATTTT
16	TRBD1	-	TRBV5-6	TRBJ2-4	CASSLRSGQQSNIQYF	TGTGCCAGCAGCCTAAGATCGGGACAGCAGAGCAACATTCAGTACTTC
15	TRBD2	few	TRBV4-2	TRBJ2-1	CASSQASGRDGEQFF	TGTGCCAGCAGCCAAGCTAGCGGGAGAGACGGTGAGCAGTTCTTC
15	-	-	TRBV5-1	TRBJ1-3	CASSSQGTSGNTIYF	TGCGCCAGCAGCTCACAGGGTACCTCTGGAAACACCATATATTTT
16	TRBD1	-	TRBV18	TRBJ2-7	CASSLSGTGVLYEQYF	TGTGCCAGCTCATTGTCCGGGACAGGGGTTCTCTACGAGCAGTACTTC
13	-	-	TRBV28	TRBJ1-2	CASNRNRESGYTF	TGTGCCAGCAATCGCAACAGGGAGAGTGGCTACACCTTC
14	TRBD1	few	TRBV28	TRBJ1-1	CASIQTGVVTEAFF	TGTGCCAGCATCCAGACAGGGGTAGTGACTGAAGCTTTCTTT
14	-	few	TRBV27	TRBJ1-5	CASSIWGLNQPQHF	TGTGCCAGCAGCATCTGGGGGCTTAATCAGCCCCAGCATTTT
13	-	-	TRBV7-9	TRBJ1-5	CASSLNRAEPQHF	TGTGCCAGCAGCTTAAACAGGGCGGAGCCCCAGCATTTT
18	TRBD1	few	TRBV5-4	TRBJ1-4	CASSFRDRAWATNEKLFF	TGTGCCAGCAGCTTCCGGGACAGGGCTTGGGCAACTAATGAAAAACTGTTTTTT
14	-	few	TRBV4-3	TRBJ2-2	CASSRGRNTGELFF	TGCGCCAGCAGCCGGGGCCGGAACACCGGGGAGCTGTTTTTT
18	-	-	TRBV1	TRBJ2-7	CTSSQDARSLAGEHEQYF	TGCACCAGCAGCCAAGACGCAAGGAGTCTAGCGGGAGAACACGAGCAGTACTTC
12	-	few	TRBV7-8	TRBJ1-2	CASSLGAYGYTF	TGTGCCAGCAGCTTAGGAGCTTATGGCTACACCTTC
17	TRBD2	-	TRBV11-2	TRBJ2-1	CASSPTRTSGMRYEQFF	TGTGCCAGCAGCCCGACGAGGACTAGCGGGATGAGGTATGAGCAGTTCTTC
13	-	-	TRBV6-5	TRBJ1-2	CASTAPGMTGYTF	TGTGCCAGCACCGCCCCGGGGATGACTGGCTACACCTTC
18	TRBD1	-	TRBV7-9	TRBJ2-7	CASSLARPVDRVPYEQYF	TGTGCCAGCAGCTTAGCTCGTCCCGTGGACAGGGTCCCCTACGAGCAGTACTTC
16	-	few	TRBV5-1	TRBJ2-3	CASSRRQVGSTDTQYF	TGCGCCAGCAGCCGAAGACAGGTTGGGAGCACAGATACGCAGTATTTT
14	-	-	TRBV13	TRBJ2-5	CASSKGGGGETQYF	TGTGCCAGCAGCAAAGGAGGAGGAGGGGAGACCCAGTACTTC
14	-	-	TRBV4-2	TRBJ2-3	CASSQGLSPDTQYF	TGTGCCAGCAGCCAGGGGCTAAGCCCAGATACGCAGTATTTT
18	TRBD1	few	TRBV11-2	TRBJ2-7	CASSLVRGTGIGSYEQYF	TGTGCCAGCAGCTTAGTGCGCGGGACAGGGATCGGGTCCTACGAGCAGTACTTC
13	TRBD1	-	TRBV18	TRBJ2-5	CASSPGQGKTQYF	TGTGCCAGCTCACCGGGACAGGGGAAGACCCAGTACTTC
13	-	-	TRBV7-2	TRBJ1-5	CASSSDTLRPQHF	TGTGCCAGCAGCTCGGACACCCTGAGGCCCCAGCATTTT
11	-	-	TRBV28	TRBJ2-7	CASSSLHEQYF	TGTGCCAGCAGTTCCCTACACGAGCAGTACTTC
15	TRBD1	-	TRBV5-1	TRBJ2-1	CASSSGQGNYNEQFF	TGCGCCAGCAGCTCCGGACAGGGAAACTACAATGAGCAGTTCTTC
15	TRBD2	few	TRBV5-4	TRBJ2-3	CASSFGLAGTDTQYF	TGTGCCAGCAGCTTCGGACTAGCCGGCACAGATACGCAGTATTTT
14	-	few	TRBV6-1	TRBJ2-3	CASRDRTSTDTQYF	TGTGCCAGCAGAGACAGGACCTCCACAGATACGCAGTATTTT
12	-	-	TRBV11-2	TRBJ2-4	CASGEVQNIQYF	TGTGCCAGCGGGGAGGTGCAAAACATTCAGTACTTC
16	TRBD1	few	TRBV7-9	TRBJ1-2	CASSNDRGRGDYGYTF	TGTGCCAGCAGCAACGACAGGGGGCGCGGGGACTATGGCTACACCTTC